This T cell receptor (beta chain) was captured in a study of T cell changes during pregnancy in multiple sclerosis. V lost 3 bases and J lost 2; bases outside the gene matches: 3. Germline V CDR1 and CDR2: SGHTA, FQGNSA. The CDR3 loop spans 14 amino acids. Clones were read by immunoSEQ multiplex PCR, and TCRdb kept only the in-frame ones, dropping some. Of 40,000 to 50,000 clones in the sample, 80% to 90% were seen once. The sequence derives from a female donor with multiple sclerosis, enrolled in a pregnancy study. The sample consisted of CD4+ T cells from peripheral blood mononuclear cells, taken in the first trimester of pregnancy. V is TRBV7-2 and J is TRBJ2-5; 7 nucleotides align to TRBD1. The CDR3 DNA reads TGTGCCAGCAGCTTGACAGGGAAGCAAGAGACCCAGTACTTC. This translates into CASSLTGKQETQYF.